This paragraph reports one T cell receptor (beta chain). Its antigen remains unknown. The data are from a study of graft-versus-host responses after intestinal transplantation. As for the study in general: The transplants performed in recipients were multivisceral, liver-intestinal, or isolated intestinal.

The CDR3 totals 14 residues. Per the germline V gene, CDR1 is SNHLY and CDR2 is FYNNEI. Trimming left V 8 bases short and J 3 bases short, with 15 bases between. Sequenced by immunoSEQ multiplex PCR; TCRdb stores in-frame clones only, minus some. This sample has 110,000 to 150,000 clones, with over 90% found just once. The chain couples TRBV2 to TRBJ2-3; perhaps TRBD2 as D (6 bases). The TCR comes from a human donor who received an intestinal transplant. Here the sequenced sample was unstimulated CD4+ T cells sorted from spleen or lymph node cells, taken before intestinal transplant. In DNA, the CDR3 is TGTGCCAGCGAACGGGAGAAGTTGACAGATACGCAGTATTTT. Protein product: CASEREKLTDTQYF.